The 28 T cell receptor beta chains reported below all come from one sample, sequenced in a study of blood T cells in healthy people across ages. A second PCR, run for roughly 7 to 11 cycles, used a sample-barcoded 5' primer plus a J-beta primer mix. In TCRdb, the 5' RACE reads were re-called with MiXCR into one record per CDR3 protein. Counted here are about 1.4 million distinct CDR3 sequences, 59% occurring once; the ten biggest clones make up 6.7%. Material: blood. These receptors all stem from a man aged 18 to 35 in good health.

The J gene is TRBJ2-7, the V gene TRBV3-1; TRBD2 might be the D (6 bases). Germline CDR1 is LGHDT and CDR2 is YNNKEL (reference sequence). CDR3 length: 15 amino acids. V gave up 4 bases and J gave up 0 bases, with 13 bases separating them. The CDR3 sequence: CASSPGVSASYEQYF. CDR3 bases: TGTGCCAGCAGCCCGGGGGTTAGCGCCTCCTACGAGCAGTACTTC.

V gene TRBV5-8 combines with J gene TRBJ2-3, with 7 bases identical to TRBD2. The CDR3 consists of 15 residues. The germline gives CDR1 SGHTS, CDR2 YDEGEE. The V and J ends lost 5 bases and 3 bases, in that order; junction bases with no gene match: 9. This CDR3 is CASSRAGVGTDTQYF. DNA for the CDR3: TGTGCCAGCAGTAGGGCGGGAGTGGGGACAGATACGCAGTATTTT. Supplemented by reference TRBV5-8 and TRBJ2-3, the full variable domain reads EAGVTQSPTHLIKTRGQQATLRCSPISGHTSVYWYQQALGLGLQFLLWYDEGEERNRGNFPPRFSGRQFPNYSSELNVNALELEDSALYLCASSRAGVGTDTQYFGPGTRLTVL.

The CDR3 sequence: CASSLEGSGISYEQYF. The CDR3 DNA reads as TGTGCCAGCAGCTTGGAAGGGTCAGGGATAAGCTACGAGCAGTACTTC. This chain joins TRBV5-6 and TRBJ2-5; D is perhaps TRBD1 (5 bases). The J call is in doubt because the DNA end fits TRBJ2-7 better. The CDR3 has 16 residues. Germline-derived CDR1 and CDR2 are SGHDT and YYEEEE.

V and J are TRBV20-1 and TRBJ2-3, with TRBD2 identical over 7 bases. The CDR3 has 16 residues. Per germline, CDR1 DFQATT and CDR2 SNEGSKA (reference sequence). Trimming cost V 1 base and J 5 bases; bases outside gene matches: 12. The CDR3 spells CSARAIPAGYQDTQYF. CDR3 coding DNA: TGCAGTGCTAGAGCCATCCCAGCGGGATATCAAGATACGCAGTATTTT.

The genes are TRBV7-9 and TRBJ2-1; 13 bases are shared with TRBD2. V lost 5 bases, J lost 3 bases, and 13 bases stayed unmatched. The CDR3 loop spans 19 amino acids. Germline CDR1 is SEHNR and CDR2 is FQNEAQ (reference sequence). The CDR3 sequence is CASSQGLAGAPVFYNEQFF. Here the CDR3 DNA reads TGTGCCAGCAGCCAAGGACTAGCGGGAGCTCCGGTATTCTACAATGAGCAGTTCTTC.

J is TRBJ1-5 and V is TRBV6-6; 7 bases align to TRBD1. The CDR3 contains 15 residues. CDR1 MNHNY and CDR2 SVGAGI come from the germline V gene (reference sequence). V trimming: 0 bases; J trimming: 7 bases; junction bases outside the gene matches: 6. The CDR3 loop is CASSYSGTVGQPQHF. The CDR3 DNA is TGTGCCAGCAGTTACTCGGGGACAGTCGGCCAGCCCCAGCATTTT.

This chain uses TRBV7-9 with TRBJ2-2, with D maybe TRBD2 (5 bases). Germline CDR1 and CDR2: SEHNR and FQNEAQ (reference sequence). The CDR3 has 16 residues. Trimming left V 3 bases short and J 4 bases short, with 15 bases between. CDR3 sequence: CASSFPGVRGTGELFF. CDR3 DNA sequence: TGTGCCAGCAGCTTCCCCGGGGTCCGGGGCACCGGGGAGCTGTTTTTT.

J is TRBJ1-2 and V is TRBV29-1; 8 bases match TRBD1. The CDR3 is 14 amino acids. Germline CDR1 reads SQVTM; CDR2 reads ANQGSEA. The V gene end was trimmed by 7 bases and the J gene end by 1 base; junction bases not matched to a gene: 8. The CDR3 protein is CSAATGDHNYGYTF. The CDR3 DNA sequence: TGCAGCGCCGCGACAGGGGACCATAACTATGGCTACACCTTC.

A few counts support this clonotype. The V call is TRBV20-1, the J call TRBJ2-7; either TRBD1 or TRBD2 may fit D (5 bases each). CDR3 length equals 18 residues. V was shortened by 6 bases and J by 3 bases, with 30 bases between the two germline ends. Germline loops: CDR1 DFQATT, CDR2 SNEGSKA (reference sequence). The CDR3 DNA sequence: TGCAGTGCCATAGTTGGGGCAACGAGCGGCTCCAAACACTACGAGCAGTACTTC. Its translation: CSAIVGATSGSKHYEQYF.

This chain uses TRBV27 with TRBJ2-7; D is undetermined. The CDR3 totals 13 residues. Trimming removed 7 bases at V and 0 bases at J, with 10 bases between. CDR1 MNHEY and CDR2 SMNVEV come from the germline V gene (reference sequence). As DNA, the CDR3 is TGTGCCAGCAAAGACATCCCCTCCTACGAGCAGTACTTC. Its protein is CASKDIPSYEQYF.

This chain's CDR3 is CASSQEGGSVYGYTF. DNA of the CDR3: TGCGCCAGCAGCCAAGAAGGGGGTTCGGTCTATGGCTACACCTTC. V and J are TRBV4-1 and TRBJ1-2; tentative D call: TRBD1 (6 bases). Trimming pared 0 bases from V and 4 bases from J, leaving 12 bases between. Germline V CDR1 and CDR2: MGHRA, YSYEKL. The length of the CDR3 is 15 residues.

The chain has TRBV7-2 and TRBJ2-1, with 7 bases identical to TRBD2. Germline CDR1 is SGHTA and CDR2 is FQGNSA. This CDR3 spans 14 amino acids. V was clipped by 1 base and J by 8 bases; unmatched bases: 5. The CDR3 protein is CASSLEGGIYEQFF. In DNA form, the CDR3 reads TGTGCCAGCAGCTTAGAGGGAGGGATTTATGAGCAGTTCTTC.

This chain uses TRBV24-1 with TRBJ2-4; the D is unclear. Gene TRBJ2-7 matches the end of the DNA better, so the J call may be wrong. The germline V gene has CDR1 KGHDR and CDR2 SFDVKD. The CDR3 has 13 residues. CDR3 DNA: TGTGCCACCAGTGAACCCGGAGAATACGAGCAGTACTTC. Protein sequence: CATSEPGEYEQYF.

The chain recombines TRBV12-3 or TRBV12-4 with TRBJ1-1, with 10 nucleotides matching TRBD1. Losses at the gene ends were 5 bases for V and 4 bases for J; bases not matched to a gene: 10. The length of the CDR3 is 16 residues. CDR3 sequence: CASSPNPDRGSTEAFF. As DNA, the CDR3 is TGTGCCAGCAGTCCAAATCCGGACAGGGGGAGCACTGAAGCTTTCTTT.

The CDR3, as DNA: TGTGCCAGCAGCCCTACCGGGGACAGGCTTTACAATGAGCAGTTCTTC. This codes for CASSPTGDRLYNEQFF. V usage is TRBV3-1 and J usage is TRBJ2-1, with 8 bases matching TRBD1. Losses at the gene ends were 4 bases for V and 4 bases for J; bases not matched to a gene: 9. The germline V gene encodes CDR1 LGHDT and CDR2 YNNKEL (reference sequence). This CDR3 region has 16 residues.

Points on this clonotype: One end of the junction is discordant with germline, which a read error may explain. The chain couples TRBV12-3 or TRBV12-4 to TRBJ1-6, with 10 positions matching TRBD1. This CDR3 has 15 amino acids. The CDR3 bases are TGTACCAGCAGGGAGACAGGGGGCAACAATCCACCCCTCCACTTT. This gives the protein CTSRETGGNNPPLHF.

The chain carries TRBV20-1 and TRBJ2-3; weak D call: TRBD1 (6 bases). CDR3 size: 13 residues. V dropped 8 bases and J dropped 3 bases, with 15 bases sitting between them. CDR1 is DFQATT and CDR2 is SNEGSKA in the germline V gene (reference sequence). The CDR3 sequence: CSLRGRGTDTQYF. In nucleotides, the CDR3 is TGCAGTCTGCGAGGCAGGGGAACAGATACGCAGTATTTT.

The CDR3 DNA follows: TGTGCCAGCAGCTTTACCCCTTCTGGGGCCAACGTCCTGACTTTC. This codes for CASSFTPSGANVLTF. V gene TRBV7-9 combines with J gene TRBJ2-6; no clear D gene. The V and J ends lost 3 bases and 1 base respectively, with 7 bases between them. Germline CDR1 and CDR2: SEHNR and FQNEAQ (reference sequence). This CDR3 has 15 amino acids.

The chain carries TRBV7-9 and TRBJ2-5, with a tentative D call TRBD2 (7 bases). This CDR3 is built from 13 residues. CDR1 and CDR2 from the germline V gene are SEHNR and FQNEAQ (reference sequence). The V end lost 4 bases, the J end lost 11 bases, and 17 bases lay between the germline ends. This chain's CDR3 is CASSSGGQGEQYF. The DNA for the CDR3 is TGTGCCAGCAGCTCCGGGGGGCAAGGTGAGCAGTACTTC.

The J gene is TRBJ2-1, the V gene TRBV5-6, with TRBD2 matching over 8 bases. CDR3 length: 14 amino acids. In germline, CDR1 is SGHDT, CDR2 YYEEEE. V was clipped by 5 bases and J by 15 bases; unmatched bases: 16. The CDR3 here is CASRVSGMPWALFF. CDR3 DNA: TGTGCCAGCAGAGTTAGCGGGATGCCCTGGGCGCTGTTCTTC.

The rearrangement links TRBV27 to TRBJ2-7; TRBD2 aligns across 7 bases. The CDR3 sequence is 15 residues long. Germline assignment: CDR1 MNHEY and CDR2 SMNVEV (reference sequence). The V gene end was trimmed by 3 bases and the J gene end by 1 base; junction bases not matched to a gene: 6. This chain's CDR3 is CASSFSLARSYEQYF. The CDR3, as DNA: TGTGCCAGCAGTTTTTCACTAGCGAGATCCTACGAGCAGTACTTC.

This chain connects TRBV7-2 to TRBJ1-1, with TRBD1 matching 10 bases. The V and J ends lost 5 bases and 1 base, in that order; junction bases with no gene match: 13. Germline CDR1 and CDR2: SGHTA and FQGNSA. This CDR3 comprises 18 residues. CDR3 loop: CASSRFRRTGGQNTEAFF. Written as DNA, the CDR3 is TGTGCCAGCAGCCGTTTCAGGCGGACAGGGGGGCAGAACACTGAAGCTTTCTTT.

This rearrangement joins TRBV10-3 to TRBJ1-2; TRBD1 matches at 8 bases. Losses at the gene ends were 0 bases for V and 4 bases for J; bases not matched to a gene: 4. The V gene's germline CDR1 is ENHRY and CDR2 SYGVKD. This CDR3 spans 15 amino acids. This CDR3 is CAISESGQARYGYTF. The CDR3 nucleotides are TGTGCCATCAGTGAGTCGGGACAGGCCCGCTATGGCTACACCTTC.

This clonotype appeared a few times. The V call is TRBV15, the J call TRBJ2-6; D is unclear. The CDR3 has 16 amino acids. The germline V and J ends were trimmed by 1 base and 1 base, with 8 bases remaining between them. Germline V gene data show CDR1 as LNHNV and CDR2 as YYDKDF (reference sequence). CDR3 loop: CATSRVLMSGANVLTF. CDR3 nucleotide sequence: TGTGCCACCAGCAGAGTCTTAATGTCTGGGGCCAACGTCCTGACTTTC.

J is TRBJ2-7 and V is TRBV5-1, with 8 bases aligning to TRBD1. In germline, CDR1 is SGHRS, CDR2 YFSETQ. This CDR3 spans 13 amino acids. J lost 7 bases, V lost 4 bases, and 7 bases had no gene match. CDR3 bases: TGCGCCAGCAGCGCGACAGGGGCAGGGGAGCAGTACTTC. It is translated as CASSATGAGEQYF.

The chain is built from TRBV28 and TRBJ2-5, with no clear D. V lost 7 bases and J 5 bases, leaving 11 bases between the germline ends. CDR3 size: 12 residues. Germline V CDR1 and CDR2: MDHEN, SYDVKM. The CDR3 DNA is TGTGCCAGCACCGAGCGTCGGGAGACCCAGTACTTC. Its translation: CASTERRETQYF.

The rearrangement links TRBV24-1 to TRBJ2-2, with 9 bases fitting TRBD2. The germline V gene encodes CDR1 KGHDR and CDR2 SFDVKD. J lost 10 bases, V lost 3 bases, and 2 bases had no gene match. The CDR3 is 13 amino acids. For the CDR3, the DNA is TGTGCCACCAGTGATCGACTAGCGGCGGAGCTGTTTTTT. Protein sequence: CATSDRLAAELFF.

V usage is TRBV25-1 and J usage is TRBJ2-5; perhaps D is TRBD1 or TRBD2 (5 bases each). The J call may be wrong; the DNA end is better matched by TRBJ2-7. The germline V gene encodes CDR1 MGHDK and CDR2 SYGVNS. The CDR3 covers 15 residues. CDR3 bases: TGTGCCAGCAGTGAATTTCTGGGGGTCTCCTACGAGCAGTACTTC. This gives the protein CASSEFLGVSYEQYF.